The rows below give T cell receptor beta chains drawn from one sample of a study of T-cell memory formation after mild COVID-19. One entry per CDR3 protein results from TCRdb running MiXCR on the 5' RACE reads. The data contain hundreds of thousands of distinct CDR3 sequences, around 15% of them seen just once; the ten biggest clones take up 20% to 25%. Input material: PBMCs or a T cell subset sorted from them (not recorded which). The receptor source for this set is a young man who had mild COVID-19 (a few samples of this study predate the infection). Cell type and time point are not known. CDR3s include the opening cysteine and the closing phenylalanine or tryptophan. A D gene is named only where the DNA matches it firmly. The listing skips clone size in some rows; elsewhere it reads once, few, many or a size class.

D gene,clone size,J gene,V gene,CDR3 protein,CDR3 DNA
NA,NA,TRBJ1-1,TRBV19,CASSSSIRDIKWTEAFF,TGTGCCAGTAGTAGCTCTATCCGGGACATAAAGTGGACTGAAGCTTTCTTT
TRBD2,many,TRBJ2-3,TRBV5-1,CASSPWAGGADTQYF,TGCGCCAGCAGCCCGTGGGCGGGGGGCGCAGATACGCAGTATTTT
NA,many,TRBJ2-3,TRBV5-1,CASSLWGEDTQYF,TGCGCCAGCAGCTTGTGGGGGGAAGATACGCAGTATTTT
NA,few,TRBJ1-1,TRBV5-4,CASSLGWGNTEAFF,TGTGCCAGCAGCTTAGGGTGGGGGAACACTGAAGCTTTCTTT
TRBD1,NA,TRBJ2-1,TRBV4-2,CASSQPPGDRSYNEQFF,TGTGCCAGCAGCCAACCTCCCGGGGACAGGAGCTACAATGAGCAGTTCTTC
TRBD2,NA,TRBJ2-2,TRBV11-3,CASSPGLAGVDTGELFF,TGTGCCAGCAGCCCCGGACTAGCGGGGGTCGACACCGGGGAGCTGTTTTTT
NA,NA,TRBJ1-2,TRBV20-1,CSAARAYGYTF,TGCAGTGCTGCACGGGCTTATGGCTACACCTTC
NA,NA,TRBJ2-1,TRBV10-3,CAISEGLEQLNEQFF,TGTGCCATCAGTGAGGGCCTAGAACAGCTCAATGAGCAGTTCTTC
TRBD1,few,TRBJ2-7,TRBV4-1,CASSQVTGTGLVQYF,TGCGCCAGCAGCCAAGTAACCGGGACAGGGCTCGTGCAGTACTTC
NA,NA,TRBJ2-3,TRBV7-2,CASSLSRGPRYF,TGTGCCAGCAGCTTAAGTCGGGGGCCGAGGTATTTT
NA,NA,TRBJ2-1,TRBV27,CASTLGLGGSEQFF,TGTGCCAGCACCCTCGGGCTAGGGGGGAGTGAGCAGTTCTTC
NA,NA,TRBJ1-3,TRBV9,CASSFGVSSGNTIYF,TGTGCCAGCAGCTTTGGGGTGAGCTCTGGAAACACCATATATTTT
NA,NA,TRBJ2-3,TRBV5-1,CASSLPRDNPVISTDTQYF,TGCGCCAGCAGCTTGCCGCGGGACAATCCCGTTATTAGCACAGATACGCAGTATTTT
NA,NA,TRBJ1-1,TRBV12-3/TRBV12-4,CASSRQPPEAFF,TGTGCCAGCAGTCGTCAGCCTCCTGAAGCTTTCTTT
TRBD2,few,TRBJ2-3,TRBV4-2,CASSEAGGPTDTQYF,TGTGCCAGCAGCGAGGCGGGGGGGCCCACAGATACGCAGTATTTT
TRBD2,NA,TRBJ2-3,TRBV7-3,CASSFSGTSGTTDTQYF,TGTGCCAGCAGCTTTTCCGGGACTAGCGGGACCACAGATACGCAGTATTTT
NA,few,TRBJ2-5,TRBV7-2,CASASSPSPSQETQYF,TGTGCCAGCGCCAGCAGCCCAAGCCCGTCGCAAGAGACCCAGTACTTC
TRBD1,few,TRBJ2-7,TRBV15,CATSRGDRAYEQYF,TGTGCCACCAGCAGAGGGGACAGGGCCTACGAGCAGTACTTC
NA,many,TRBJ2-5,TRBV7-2,CASSLAISETQYF,TGTGCCAGCAGCTTAGCAATTTCGGAGACCCAGTACTTC
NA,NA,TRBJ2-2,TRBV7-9,CASIGARTGELFF,TGTGCCAGCATCGGGGCGCGGACCGGGGAGCTGTTTTTT
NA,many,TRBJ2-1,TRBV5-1,CASSLTSGAGNEQFF,TGCGCCAGCAGCTTGACGTCCGGGGCCGGCAATGAGCAGTTCTTC
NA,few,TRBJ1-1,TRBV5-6,CASSIQGRWNTEAFF,TGTGCCAGCAGCATCCAGGGGCGGTGGAACACTGAAGCTTTCTTT
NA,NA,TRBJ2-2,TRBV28,CASRRFGGPTGELFF,TGTGCCAGCCGTCGCTTTGGGGGCCCCACCGGGGAGCTGTTTTTT
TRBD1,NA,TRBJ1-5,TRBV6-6,CASSKRQGASNQPQHF,TGTGCCAGCAGTAAACGACAGGGGGCAAGCAATCAGCCCCAGCATTTT
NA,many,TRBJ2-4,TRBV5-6,CASVRRDGENIQYF,TGTGCCAGCGTCCGCCGGGACGGAGAAAACATTCAGTACTTC
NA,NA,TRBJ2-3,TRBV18,CASSPGDRHTQYF,TGTGCCAGCTCACCGGGAGACCGCCATACGCAGTATTTT
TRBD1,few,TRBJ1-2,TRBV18,CASSFSGQGPFGYTF,TGTGCCAGCTCATTCTCGGGACAGGGGCCTTTTGGCTACACCTTC
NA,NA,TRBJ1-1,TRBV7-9,CASSSTGFRNTEAFF,TGTGCCAGCAGCTCCACAGGGTTTCGGAACACTGAAGCTTTCTTT
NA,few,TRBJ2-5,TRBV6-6,CASSYVRVGETQYF,TGTGCCAGCAGTTACGTGAGGGTAGGAGAGACCCAGTACTTC
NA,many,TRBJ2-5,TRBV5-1,CASSAGVQETQYF,TGCGCCAGCAGCGCCGGAGTACAAGAGACCCAGTACTTC
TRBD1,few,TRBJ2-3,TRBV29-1,CSVAGLGQGATDTQYF,TGCAGCGTTGCCGGGCTGGGGCAGGGGGCGACAGATACGCAGTATTTT